The 11 T cell receptor beta chains in this list originate from one sample, sequenced in a study of cytomegalovirus exposure and HLA in healthy donors. 13 Jbeta primers and 60 Vbeta primers were used for the PCR. Only in-frame clones appear in the TCRdb table, and some are missing; sequencing was by immunoSEQ multiplex PCR. This table has about 220,000 clones, more than 65% appearing once. The specimen was PBMCs. The source of these receptors is a woman aged 25 to 39 in good health and CMV-seronegative.

This clone has just a few counts. The V call is TRBV2, the J call TRBJ2-3; 9 bases line up with TRBD1. CDR3 size: 13 residues. Germline CDR1 reads SNHLY; CDR2 reads FYNNEI. The junction had 3 bases not matched to a gene; V was cut back by 8 bases and J by 3 bases. CDR3 residues: CASLGTGTDTQYF. DNA for the CDR3: TGTGCCAGCCTAGGGACAGGGACAGATACGCAGTATTTT.

The chain joins TRBV7-3 to TRBJ2-7; TRBD1 is a possible D gene (6 bases). This CDR3 has 14 residues. Germline CDR1 SGHTA, CDR2 FQGTGA. With 2 bases removed from V and 5 bases from J, the gap between germline ends came to 13 bases. The CDR3 spells CASSLGSRGHEQYF. The DNA for the CDR3 is TGTGCCAGCAGCTTAGGATCCAGGGGCCACGAGCAGTACTTC.

The chain couples TRBV30 to TRBJ2-7; D may be TRBD1 (6 bases). This CDR3 region has 14 residues. The germline V gene encodes CDR1 GTSNPN and CDR2 SVGIG (reference sequence). Trimming pared 2 bases from V and 3 bases from J, leaving 14 bases between. The CDR3 DNA follows: TGTGCCTGGAGTCGGGACATTGGGTTCTACGAGCAGTACTTC. It encodes CAWSRDIGFYEQYF.

The V and J genes are TRBV9 and TRBJ2-7; 8 nucleotides agree with TRBD2. J gave up 3 bases and V 3 bases, and 11 bases lay outside the gene matches. Per germline, CDR1 SGDLS and CDR2 YYNGEE. This CDR3 comprises 16 residues. The CDR3 sequence is CASSAEGTGGFYEQYF. In DNA, the CDR3 is TGTGCCAGCAGCGCTGAGGGGACGGGAGGGTTCTACGAGCAGTACTTC.

The genes are TRBV15 and TRBJ2-1, with D possibly being TRBD2 (5 bases). V was trimmed by 0 bases and J by 8 bases, leaving 11 bases between them. From germline, CDR1 is LNHNV and CDR2 YYDKDF (reference sequence). This CDR3 spans 14 amino acids. The CDR3 spells CATSRESREDEQFF. The CDR3 DNA follows: TGTGCCACCAGCAGAGAGTCCCGGGAAGATGAGCAGTTCTTC.

V usage is TRBV5-6 and J usage is TRBJ2-7; 8 nucleotides match TRBD2. V was pared by 0 bases and J by 7 bases, with 3 bases of the junction left unmatched. Per the germline V gene, CDR1 is SGHDT and CDR2 is YYEEEE. The CDR3 length is 13 residues. CDR3 DNA: TGTGCCAGCAGCTTGGTTCTAGCGGGTGAGCAGTACTTC. Its protein product is CASSLVLAGEQYF. The complete variable domain, with remaining parts taken from reference TRBV5-6 and TRBJ2-7, reads DAGVTQSPTHLIKTRGQQVTLRCSPKSGHDTVSWYQQALGQGPQFIFQYYEEEERQRGNFPDRFSGHQFPNYSSELNVNALLLGDSALYLCASSLVLAGEQYFGPGTRLTVT.

The chain uses TRBV6-1 and TRBJ2-7; weak D call: TRBD2 (7 bases). Per the germline V gene, CDR1 is MNHNS and CDR2 is SASEGT. V was pared by 5 bases and J by 7 bases, with 18 bases between. This CDR3 is 14 amino acids long. CDR3 sequence (DNA): TGTGCCAGCAGTCGGGGGCGGGAGACGGGTGAGCAGTACTTC. Translation: CASSRGRETGEQYF.

This clone has only a few counts. The gene calls are TRBV9 and TRBJ2-1; D not resolved. The CDR3 is 13 amino acids. Germline V gene lookup returns CDR1 SGDLS and CDR2 YYNGEE. V was cut by 0 bases and J by 5 bases, with 6 bases left in between. CDR3 bases: TGTGCCAGCAGCGTAGGGCCCGACAATGAGCAGTTCTTC. This gives the protein CASSVGPDNEQFF.

This clone was picked up one time. The chain uses TRBV20-1 and TRBJ2-1, with D hard to call. CDR1 DFQATT and CDR2 SNEGSKA come from the germline V gene (reference sequence). Trimming shortened V by 1 base and J by 12 bases, and 4 bases separated the two germline ends. The CDR3 is 9 amino acids. As DNA, the CDR3 is TGCAGTGCTAGAGCCGGGCAGTTCTTC. This codes for CSARAGQFF.

The CDR3 region is CASSLDISPLVTSYNEQFF. The CDR3 DNA is TGTGCCAGCAGCTTAGATATCTCCCCCCTAGTTACTTCCTACAATGAGCAGTTCTTC. The chain combines TRBV11-2 with TRBJ2-1; D uncertain. The V end lost 0 bases, the J end lost 1 base, and 19 bases lay between the germline ends. CDR3 length: 19 amino acids. Looked up from germline, CDR1 is SGHAT and CDR2 is FQNNGV.

The J gene is TRBJ2-3, the V gene TRBV14, with 7 bases matching TRBD2. V gave up 0 bases and J gave up 3 bases; unmatched junction bases: 9. Per the germline V gene, CDR1 is SGHDN and CDR2 is FVKESK. The CDR3 runs to 17 residues. For the CDR3, the DNA is TGTGCCAGCAGCCAAGATCGAGCGGGGACCCCGACAGATACGCAGTATTTT. As protein: CASSQDRAGTPTDTQYF.